The TCR beta chain described here comes from a study of preoperative IRX-2 immunotherapy in early breast cancer. As regards this clone: The conserved closing phenylalanine or tryptophan is absent in this CDR3, likely reflecting a read error. It is unclear where the CDR3 begins or ends on the DNA, so no DNA is shown, and the CDR3 is as TCRdb lists it.

Sequenced by immunoSEQ multiplex PCR; TCRdb stores in-frame clones only, minus some. The sample lists fewer than 70,000 clones; approximately 94% were seen once. Described treatment: preoperative locoregional IRX-2 cytokine immunotherapy. Germline V gene lookup returns CDR1 LNHNV and CDR2 YYDKDF (reference sequence). The CDR3 length is 12 residues, termini included. The chain couples TRBV15 to TRBJ2-7; the table's TRBD1 call for D was not verified on the DNA. This sample was gathered from a patient treated with IRX-2 immunotherapy. This TCR was recovered from a human donor with breast cancer. CDR3 amino acids: CATSTGGRDSKY.